The 23 T cell receptor beta chains below all came from one sample that was sequenced in a study of cytomegalovirus exposure and HLA in healthy donors. The PCR employed 60 Vbeta primers together with 13 Jbeta primers. The repertoire was sequenced with immunoSEQ multiplex PCR; TCRdb's copy has only in-frame clones and lacks some. The sample records roughly 92,000 clones, 80% to 85% being singletons. Sequencing used PBMCs. Receptors were obtained from a woman aged 70-85 years in good health and CMV-seropositive.

The genes are TRBV5-1 and TRBJ2-1, with 14 bases that match TRBD2. The germline V gene has CDR1 SGHRS and CDR2 YFSETQ. The ends lost 6 bases at V and 5 bases at J; junction bases unmatched: 16. The length of the CDR3 is 19 residues. The CDR3 here is CASTQSGTSGSVVHNEQFF. The CDR3 nucleotides read TGCGCCAGCACCCAGTCCGGGACTAGCGGGAGTGTCGTCCACAATGAGCAGTTCTTC.

The chain has TRBV6-1 and TRBJ1-5; D unresolved. This CDR3 has 15 residues. Germline CDR1 reads MNHNS; CDR2 reads SASEGT. Trimming removed 3 bases at V and 7 bases at J, with 16 bases between. In DNA form, the CDR3 reads TGTGCCAGCAGTGAGGCGGGGTGGGGTGGGCAGCCCCAGCATTTT. Translation: CASSEAGWGGQPQHF.

V usage is TRBV7-2 and J usage is TRBJ1-4; D gene ambiguous. CDR1 is SGHTA, CDR2 FQGNSA, per germline. Trimming cost V 4 bases and J 4 bases, with 10 bases left between them. The length of the CDR3 is 14 residues. CDR3 region: CASSYEWSNEKLFF. As DNA, the CDR3 is TGTGCCAGCAGCTATGAATGGAGTAATGAAAAACTGTTTTTT.

This clone appeared a single time. The chain is built from TRBV5-4 and TRBJ2-5; TRBD1 matches 8 bases. CDR3 size: 15 residues. V was pared by 1 base and J by 2 bases, with 4 bases of the junction left unmatched. Germline CDR1 reads SGHNT; CDR2 reads YYREEE (reference sequence). CDR3 DNA sequence: TGTGCCAGCAGCTTGCCGGGACAGGTTCAAGAGACCCAGTACTTC. This sequence encodes CASSLPGQVQETQYF.

This clone has only one observation. The V gene is TRBV27, the J gene TRBJ2-3; 11 bases match TRBD2. The CDR3 is 19 residues long. Germline CDR1 and CDR2: MNHEY and SMNVEV (reference sequence). The junction had 14 bases not matched to a gene; V was cut back by 2 bases and J by 4 bases. CDR3 sequence: CASSLIGSGRAAPADTQYF. The CDR3 coding sequence is TGTGCCAGCAGTTTAATAGGTAGCGGGAGGGCCGCCCCAGCAGATACGCAGTATTTT.

This chain uses TRBV5-1 with TRBJ1-1; 11 nucleotides match TRBD1. The germline V gene encodes CDR1 SGHRS and CDR2 YFSETQ. V lost 2 bases, J lost 4 bases, and 1 base stayed unmatched. This CDR3 contains 14 residues. Written as DNA, the CDR3 is TGCGCCAGCAGCTTAGGGACAGGGGGCACTGAAGCTTTCTTT. It specifies CASSLGTGGTEAFF. The full variable domain, in which reference TRBV5-1 and TRBJ1-1 provide the parts outside the CDR3, is KAGVTQTPRYLIKTRGQQVTLSCSPISGHRSVSWYQQTPGQGLQFLFEYFSETQRNKGNFPGRFSGRQFSNSRSEMNVSTLELGDSALYLCASSLGTGGTEAFFGQGTRLTVV.

In nucleotides, the CDR3 is TGTGCCAGCTTATCGACTAGCGGGGCCTTGTATGAGCAGTTCTTC. Amino acid sequence: CASLSTSGALYEQFF. The chain links TRBV4-2 to TRBJ2-1; 11 bases are a match to TRBD2. The length of the CDR3 is 15 residues. Germline CDR1 is LGHNA and CDR2 is YNFKEQ. Trimming cost V 8 bases and J 8 bases; bases outside gene matches: 11.

This clone was counted at least ten times. The gene calls are TRBV6-6 and TRBJ2-7, with D perhaps TRBD2 (5 bases). Trimming stripped 7 bases from V and 2 bases from J, with 6 bases between. The CDR3 contains 11 residues. Germline CDR1 reads MNHNY; CDR2 reads SVGAGI (reference sequence). CDR3 bases: TGTGCCAGCAAGACTACCTACGAGCAGTACTTC. Protein sequence: CASKTTYEQYF.

This chain connects TRBV7-9 to TRBJ2-3, with 9 positions matching TRBD1. Trimming at V came to 8 bases and at J to 0 bases, leaving 0 bases not matched to a gene. Germline V gene sequence: CDR1 SEHNR, CDR2 FQNEAQ (reference sequence). The CDR3 consists of 13 residues. As DNA, the CDR3 is TGTGCCAGCGGGACAGGGAGCACAGATACGCAGTATTTT. This gives the protein CASGTGSTDTQYF.

The chain uses TRBV28 and TRBJ2-7; tentative D call: TRBD2 (6 bases). This CDR3 is built from 11 residues. Trimming left V 2 bases short and J 9 bases short, with 8 bases between. In germline, CDR1 is MDHEN, CDR2 SYDVKM. The CDR3 loop is CASSLREAQYF. The CDR3 DNA is TGTGCCAGCAGTTTAAGGGAGGCGCAGTACTTC.

The chain combines TRBV5-8 with TRBJ2-5; 13 nucleotides match TRBD2. CDR3 size: 16 residues. Trimming removed 4 bases from V and 3 bases from J; junction bases left unmatched: 6. CDR1 and CDR2 from the germline V gene are SGHTS and YDEGEE. In DNA form, the CDR3 reads TGTGCCAGCAGCCGTAGGACTAGCGGGAGTAAAGAGACCCAGTACTTC. It yields the protein CASSRRTSGSKETQYF. Full variable domain (missing parts from reference TRBV5-8 and TRBJ2-5): EAGVTQSPTHLIKTRGQQATLRCSPISGHTSVYWYQQALGLGLQFLLWYDEGEERNRGNFPPRFSGRQFPNYSSELNVNALELEDSALYLCASSRRTSGSKETQYFGPGTRLLVL.

This chain uses TRBV19 with TRBJ2-2; 7 nucleotides line up with TRBD2. V was pared by 4 bases and J by 4 bases, with 6 bases of the junction left unmatched. Germline lookup yields CDR1 LNHDA and CDR2 SQIVND (reference sequence). This CDR3 contains 15 residues. The CDR3 sequence is CASSTPGRTTGELFF. CDR3 nucleotide sequence: TGTGCCAGTAGTACCCCCGGGAGGACCACCGGGGAGCTGTTTTTT.

V gene TRBV2 combines with J gene TRBJ1-6, with D perhaps TRBD1 (5 bases). Deletions cut 5 bases from V and 7 bases from J, with 15 bases between. Germline CDR1 SNHLY, CDR2 FYNNEI. The CDR3 has 15 amino acids. CDR3 sequence: CASSLSQGGNSPLHF. CDR3 DNA: TGTGCCAGCAGTCTTTCTCAGGGAGGCAATTCACCCCTCCACTTT. Variable domain in full (rest from reference TRBV2 and TRBJ1-6): EPEVTQTPSHQVTQMGQEVILRCVPISNHLYFYWYRQILGQKVEFLVSFYNNEISEKSEIFDDQFSVERPDGSNFTLKIRSTKLEDSAMYFCASSLSQGGNSPLHFGNGTRLTVT.

V is TRBV7-2 and J is TRBJ2-2; 8 nucleotides agree with TRBD1. With V trimmed by 5 bases and J by 5 bases, 7 bases remained unmatched. The CDR3 covers 15 residues. Germline V lookup: CDR1 SGHTA, CDR2 FQGNSA. The DNA of the CDR3 is TGTGCCAGCAGCGCACAGGGGGTTGATACCGGGGAGCTGTTTTTT. This codes for CASSAQGVDTGELFF.

This clone appeared once. The chain employs TRBV7-2 and TRBJ2-2, with 7 bases fitting TRBD2. From germline, CDR1 is SGHTA and CDR2 FQGNSA. This CDR3 is built from 16 residues. V was clipped by 4 bases and J by 0 bases; unmatched bases: 5. This CDR3 reads CASSSGAGANTGELFF. The CDR3 coding sequence is TGTGCCAGCAGCTCCGGCGCGGGAGCGAACACCGGGGAGCTGTTTTTT.

This clone was counted a few times. The chain has TRBV29-1 and TRBJ2-1; D is unresolved. The CDR3 is made up of 11 amino acids. Trimming stripped 5 bases from V and 4 bases from J, with 6 bases between. The germline gives CDR1 SQVTM, CDR2 ANQGSEA. CDR3 amino acids: CSVSRYNEQFF. CDR3 in DNA: TGCAGCGTTTCCCGGTACAATGAGCAGTTCTTC.

A note on this clone: One end of the junction varies from germline; a read error may be responsible. This chain links TRBV25-1 with TRBJ2-5, with 9 nucleotides matching TRBD1. This CDR3 has 16 amino acids. In germline, CDR1 is MGHDK, CDR2 SYGVNS. The CDR3 nucleotides are TGTGCCAGCAGTGACCCCGGGACAGGGACGCAAGCGACCCAGTACTTC. It encodes CASSDPGTGTQATQYF. Variable domain in full (rest from reference TRBV25-1 and TRBJ2-5): EADIYQTPRYLVIGTGKKITLECSQTMGHDKMYWYQQDPGMELHLIHYSYGVNSTEKGDLSSESTVSRIRTEHFPLTLESARPSHTSQYLCASSDPGTGTQATQYFGPGTRLLVL.

This clone has more than one count but fewer than ten. J is TRBJ1-1 and V is TRBV30; the D is unclear. The CDR3 length is 13 residues. Germline V gene data show CDR1 as GTSNPN and CDR2 as SVGIG (reference sequence). V was pared by 0 bases and J by 8 bases, with 13 bases between. This chain's CDR3 is CAWSVSFPPEAFF. CDR3 DNA sequence: TGTGCCTGGAGTGTAAGCTTTCCGCCAGAAGCTTTCTTT.

The genes are TRBV11-3 and TRBJ1-1; D is undetermined. V was clipped by 5 bases and J by 1 base, with 8 bases between them. The CDR3 is 13 amino acids. Looked up from germline, CDR1 is SGHNT and CDR2 is YENEEA. Written as DNA, the CDR3 is TGTGCCAGCAGCCCCCTAAAGAACACTGAAGCTTTCTTT. As protein: CASSPLKNTEAFF.

The chain employs TRBV2 and TRBJ2-5, with D perhaps matching TRBD2 (5 bases). The J call may be faulty, since TRBJ2-7 better matches the DNA end. This CDR3 spans 13 amino acids. Germline V CDR1 and CDR2: SNHLY, FYNNEI. The CDR3 sequence is CASSEEVTYEQYF. The DNA for the CDR3 is TGTGCCAGCAGTGAGGAGGTGACCTACGAGCAGTACTTC.

The rearrangement uses TRBV9 and TRBJ1-5; D is undetermined. Per the germline V gene, CDR1 is SGDLS and CDR2 is YYNGEE. This CDR3 region has 15 residues. V shed 0 bases and J shed 2 bases, with 9 bases lying between them. The CDR3 DNA sequence: TGTGCCAGCAGCGTAGGCGGGCTGGGCAATCAGCCCCAGCATTTT. It codes for CASSVGGLGNQPQHF.

The chain recombines TRBV28 with TRBJ1-2; D not certain. Germline V gene sequence: CDR1 MDHEN, CDR2 SYDVKM. The CDR3 is made up of 14 amino acids. Between the trimmed V and J ends, which lost 1 base and 6 bases, there was a span of 12 bases. CDR3 amino acids: CASSLLGSGDGYTF. CDR3 nucleotides: TGTGCCAGCAGTTTATTAGGGTCCGGGGATGGCTACACCTTC.

V and J are TRBV7-8 and TRBJ2-7; D remains ambiguous. CDR3 length: 13 amino acids. V shed 5 bases and J shed 0 bases, with 8 bases lying between them. The germline V gene encodes CDR1 SGHVS and CDR2 FQNEAQ. The CDR3 DNA sequence: TGTGCCAGCAGCAAAGGAGTCTCCTACGAGCAGTACTTC. Residues: CASSKGVSYEQYF.